The rows below give T cell receptor beta chains drawn from one sample of a study of shared clonotypes between healthy human individuals. Measured with immunoSEQ multiplex PCR; TCRdb has only the in-frame clones, and not every one. The sample consists of hundreds of thousands of clones, around 96% of them appearing once. The sample taken for sequencing was naive CD8+ T cells sorted from blood. The receptors were sampled from a woman between 25 and 40 years old in good health. The CDR3 runs from the conserved cysteine through the conserved F or W. A D gene is named only where the DNA matches it firmly. Size values are once, few and many counts, or a class for expanded clones, and some rows have none.

clone size	V gene	J gene	D gene	CDR3 protein	CDR3 DNA
NA	TRBV4-2	TRBJ2-7	TRBD2	CASSQDGTSGPSYEQYF	TGTGCCAGCAGCCAAGATGGGACTAGCGGCCCCTCCTACGAGCAGTACTTC
once	TRBV27	TRBJ2-3	TRBD2	CASSPSGRRDTDTQYF	TGTGCCAGCAGTCCAAGCGGGAGAAGGGACACAGATACGCAGTATTTT
NA	TRBV2	TRBJ1-2	TRBD1	CASSCRDSRMCYTF	TGTGCCAGCAGCTGCCGGGACAGCCGGATGTGCTACACCTTC
NA	TRBV27	TRBJ2-7	NA	CASSFGGPDEQYF	TGTGCCAGCAGTTTTGGGGGCCCCGACGAGCAGTACTTC
once	TRBV27	TRBJ2-1	TRBD2	CASSLISGVKDEQFF	TGTGCCAGCAGTTTAATTAGCGGGGTTAAGGATGAGCAGTTCTTC
NA	TRBV7-9	TRBJ2-7	TRBD2	CASSPPGTSDNEQYF	TGTGCCAGCAGCCCACCCGGGACTAGCGATAACGAGCAGTACTTC
NA	TRBV28	TRBJ1-1	TRBD1	CASSLRRGLSTEAFF	TGTGCCAGCAGTTTAAGGAGGGGGCTTAGCACTGAAGCTTTCTTT
NA	TRBV27	TRBJ2-7	NA	CASSSINSYEQYF	TGTGCCAGCAGTTCCATAAACTCCTACGAGCAGTACTTC
NA	TRBV19	TRBJ2-1	NA	CASSTQGYAYNEQFF	TGTGCCAGTAGTACCCAGGGATATGCCTACAATGAGCAGTTCTTC
NA	TRBV6-1	TRBJ2-1	TRBD2	CASSVVAGVLGNEQFF	TGTGCCAGCAGTGTTGTAGCGGGAGTTCTTGGCAATGAGCAGTTCTTC
NA	TRBV10-3	TRBJ2-5	TRBD2	CAISEPLAGEGDRQYF	TGTGCCATCAGTGAGCCGCTAGCGGGAGAGGGGGATCGTCAGTACTTC
NA	TRBV27	TRBJ2-7	NA	CASRPFGGPAYEQYF	TGTGCCAGCAGACCCTTTGGCGGACCAGCCTACGAGCAGTACTTC
NA	TRBV13	TRBJ2-7	NA	CASSLGEISYEQYF	TGTGCCAGCAGCTTAGGAGAAATCTCCTACGAGCAGTACTTC
NA	TRBV7-9	TRBJ2-1	NA	CASSSTLADSGPYNEQFF	TGTGCCAGCAGCTCGACTCTAGCAGATTCGGGGCCCTACAATGAGCAGTTCTTC
NA	TRBV5-6	TRBJ2-7	NA	CASSLGQGIYEQYF	TGTGCCAGCAGCTTGGGGCAGGGTATCTACGAGCAGTACTTC
NA	TRBV6-1	TRBJ2-1	NA	CASSEWRGNEQFF	TGTGCCAGCAGTGAATGGCGAGGGAATGAGCAGTTCTTC
NA	TRBV11-2	TRBJ2-7	NA	CASSLEIPGPYEQYF	TGTGCCAGCAGCTTAGAGATTCCAGGACCCTACGAGCAGTACTTC
NA	TRBV6-5	TRBJ2-3	NA	CASSYGGPSTDTQYF	TGTGCCAGCAGTTACGGTGGGCCTAGCACAGATACGCAGTATTTT
NA	TRBV28	TRBJ1-2	TRBD1	CASRPGQGALLHYGYTF	TGTGCCAGCAGACCCGGACAGGGGGCGTTATTGCACTATGGCTACACCTTC
NA	TRBV7-6	TRBJ1-4	NA	CASSPLGGGGGLFF	TGTGCCAGCAGCCCCTTAGGAGGGGGTGGTGGACTGTTTTTT
NA	TRBV29-1	TRBJ1-2	TRBD1	CSVVTGVANGYTF	TGCAGCGTGGTGACAGGGGTGGCGAATGGCTACACCTTC
NA	TRBV4-3	TRBJ1-3	NA	CASSGAGPGNTIYF	TGCGCCAGCAGTGGGGCAGGGCCTGGAAACACCATATATTTT
NA	TRBV4-1	TRBJ2-7	TRBD2	CASSLRLAGGPNRYEQYF	TGCGCCAGCAGCCTCCGACTAGCGGGAGGCCCCAACCGCTACGAGCAGTACTTC
NA	TRBV19	TRBJ1-2	TRBD1	CASSADTGGSGYTF	TGTGCCAGTAGTGCGGATACAGGGGGATCAGGCTACACCTTC
NA	TRBV7-8	TRBJ2-7	TRBD2	CASSGPGGSYEQYF	TGTGCCAGCAGCGGGCCGGGAGGCTCCTACGAGCAGTACTTC
NA	TRBV7-9	TRBJ1-2	TRBD1	CASSLETGFVDGYTF	TGTGCCAGCAGCCTGGAGACAGGGTTTGTCGATGGCTACACCTTC
NA	TRBV4-1	TRBJ2-1	TRBD2	CASSQGSGSSYNEQFF	TGCGCCAGCAGCCAGGGGAGCGGGAGCTCCTACAATGAGCAGTTCTTC
NA	TRBV9	TRBJ2-2	NA	CASSVPTGELFF	TGTGCCAGCAGCGTACCCACCGGGGAGCTGTTTTTT
once	TRBV28	TRBJ1-1	NA	CASSLESWVTEAFF	TGTGCCAGCAGTCTCGAGTCCTGGGTGACTGAAGCTTTCTTT
once	TRBV30	TRBJ1-1	NA	CAWGVAGEAFF	TGTGCCTGGGGCGTGGCAGGTGAAGCTTTCTTT
NA	TRBV19	TRBJ2-3	TRBD2	CATTGLAGGSDTQYF	TGTGCCACCACGGGACTAGCGGGAGGGTCAGATACGCAGTATTTT
NA	TRBV4-1	TRBJ2-7	NA	CASSPLGTATYEQYF	TGCGCCAGCAGCCCGTTAGGCACAGCAACTTACGAGCAGTACTTC
NA	TRBV5-4	TRBJ2-7	NA	CASSLGDFLTGQYF	TGTGCCAGCAGCTTGGGGGACTTCTTGACCGGGCAGTACTTC
NA	TRBV28	TRBJ2-2	NA	CASSPGPPGRGDGELFF	TGTGCCAGCAGTCCAGGTCCACCCGGGAGAGGGGACGGGGAGCTGTTTTTT
NA	TRBV7-2	TRBJ2-5	NA	CASSRLDGSETQYF	TGTGCCAGCAGCCGACTGGACGGCTCGGAGACCCAGTACTTC
once	TRBV7-9	TRBJ2-7	NA	CASSPAAGHEQYF	TGTGCCAGCAGCCCGGCGGCAGGGCACGAGCAGTACTTC
NA	TRBV10-3	TRBJ1-5	NA	CAISPGKYSNQPQHF	TGTGCCATCAGCCCAGGAAAATATAGCAATCAGCCCCAGCATTTT
NA	TRBV27	TRBJ1-2	NA	CASSLRSGYGYTF	TGTGCCAGCAGTTTAAGGAGTGGCTATGGCTACACCTTC
once	TRBV4-1	TRBJ1-1	NA	CASSQDLGGPGAFF	TGCGCCAGCAGCCAAGATTTGGGGGGGCCCGGAGCTTTCTTT
once	TRBV7-9	TRBJ1-1	NA	CASSQATGESTEAFF	TGTGCCAGCAGCCAAGCAACGGGCGAAAGCACTGAAGCTTTCTTT
NA	TRBV19	TRBJ2-2	NA	CASSTTTATGELFF	TGTGCCAGTAGTACAACGACAGCCACCGGGGAGCTGTTTTTT
NA	TRBV27	TRBJ2-7	TRBD1	CASSFGTDNYEQYF	TGTGCCAGCAGTTTCGGGACAGACAACTACGAGCAGTACTTC
once	TRBV27	TRBJ2-3	NA	CASGVSAPTGSDTQYF	TGTGCCAGCGGTGTAAGTGCACCAACGGGAAGCGATACGCAGTATTTT
NA	TRBV27	TRBJ2-6	TRBD1	CASSLGQGAGANVLTF	TGTGCCAGCAGTTTAGGGCAGGGGGCAGGGGCCAACGTCCTGACTTTC
NA	TRBV28	TRBJ2-1	TRBD2	CASRGTSGYNEQFF	TGTGCCAGCAGGGGGACTAGCGGATACAATGAGCAGTTCTTC
NA	TRBV4-1	TRBJ2-7	NA	CASSQEIGQASSYEQYF	TGCGCCAGCAGCCAAGAAATCGGGCAAGCAAGCTCCTACGAGCAGTACTTC
NA	TRBV9	TRBJ2-7	NA	CASSVYGSSEQYF	TGTGCCAGCAGCGTATACGGTAGTAGCGAGCAGTACTTC
NA	TRBV27	TRBJ2-1	NA	CASSTLTNEQFF	TGTGCCAGCAGTACCCTTACTAATGAGCAGTTCTTC
NA	TRBV25-1	TRBJ1-1	NA	CASSDLPHTEAFF	TGTGCCAGCAGTGACCTCCCACACACTGAAGCTTTCTTT
few	TRBV11-2	TRBJ2-3	TRBD2	CASSLLLAGVTDTQYF	TGTGCCAGCAGCCTCTTACTAGCGGGAGTTACAGATACGCAGTATTTT
NA	TRBV19	TRBJ1-3	NA	CASSIRQGVSSGNTIYF	TGTGCCAGTAGTATCAGGCAAGGGGTGAGCTCTGGAAACACCATATATTTT
NA	TRBV27	TRBJ2-7	TRBD2	CASSLSREGRHEQYF	TGTGCCAGCAGTTTGTCGCGGGAGGGCCGCCACGAGCAGTACTTC
NA	TRBV7-8	TRBJ2-1	TRBD2	CARETGLAGHFRYEQFF	TGTGCCAGAGAGACAGGGCTAGCGGGACACTTTAGGTATGAGCAGTTCTTC
NA	TRBV27	TRBJ2-2	TRBD1	CASSLRDSYTGELFF	TGTGCCAGCAGTCTCCGGGACAGTTACACCGGGGAGCTGTTTTTT
NA	TRBV19	TRBJ2-1	NA	CASAEEESYNEQFF	TGTGCCAGTGCGGAGGAGGAATCCTACAATGAGCAGTTCTTC
once	TRBV28	TRBJ2-7	TRBD2	CASSHKPPSGTSSYEQYF	TGTGCCAGCAGTCATAAACCCCCTAGCGGGACGAGCTCCTACGAGCAGTACTTC
NA	TRBV7-8	TRBJ2-7	TRBD2	CASSLALSGSLLHEQYF	TGTGCCAGCAGCTTAGCTCTTAGCGGGAGTCTCCTCCACGAGCAGTACTTC
NA	TRBV6-1	TRBJ1-1	NA	CASWRVVNTEAFF	TGTGCCAGCTGGCGGGTGGTGAACACTGAAGCTTTCTTT
NA	TRBV2	TRBJ2-4	NA	CASRDSNPGDIQYF	TGTGCCAGCAGAGACTCGAACCCGGGAGACATTCAGTACTTC
NA	TRBV28	TRBJ2-3	TRBD1	CASSLGQGVSTDTQYF	TGTGCCAGCAGTTTGGGACAGGGTGTCAGCACAGATACGCAGTATTTT